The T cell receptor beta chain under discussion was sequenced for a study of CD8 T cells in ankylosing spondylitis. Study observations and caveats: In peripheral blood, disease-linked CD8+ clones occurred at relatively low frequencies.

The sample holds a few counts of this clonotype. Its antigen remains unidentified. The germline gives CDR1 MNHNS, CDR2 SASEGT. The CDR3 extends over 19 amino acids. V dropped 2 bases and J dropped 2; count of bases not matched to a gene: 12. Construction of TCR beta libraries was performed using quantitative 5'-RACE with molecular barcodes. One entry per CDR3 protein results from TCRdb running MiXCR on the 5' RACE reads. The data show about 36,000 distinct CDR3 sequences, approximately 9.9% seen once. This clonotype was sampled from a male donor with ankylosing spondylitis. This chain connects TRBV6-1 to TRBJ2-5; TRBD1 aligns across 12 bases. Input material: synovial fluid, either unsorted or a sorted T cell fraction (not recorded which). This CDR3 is CASSEWGTGGRPEQETQYF. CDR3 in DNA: TGTGCCAGCAGTGAATGGGGGACAGGGGGCCGCCCGGAGCAAGAGACCCAGTACTTC.